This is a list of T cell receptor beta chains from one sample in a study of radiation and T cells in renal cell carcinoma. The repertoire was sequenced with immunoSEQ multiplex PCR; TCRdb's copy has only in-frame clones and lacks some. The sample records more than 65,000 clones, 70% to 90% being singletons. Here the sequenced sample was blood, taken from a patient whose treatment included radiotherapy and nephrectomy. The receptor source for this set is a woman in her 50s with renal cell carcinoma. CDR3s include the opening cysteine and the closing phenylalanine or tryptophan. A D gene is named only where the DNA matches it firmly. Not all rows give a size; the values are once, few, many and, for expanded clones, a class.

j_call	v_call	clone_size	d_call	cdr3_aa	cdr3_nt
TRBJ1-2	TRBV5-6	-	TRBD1	CASSDTGGTYGYTF	TGTGCCAGCAGCGATACAGGGGGCACCTATGGCTACACCTTC
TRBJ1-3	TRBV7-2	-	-	CASSPTEFSGNTIYF	TGTGCCAGCAGCCCGACAGAATTCTCTGGAAACACCATATATTTT
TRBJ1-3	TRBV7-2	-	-	CATGEGEVAGNTIYF	TGTGCCACGGGAGAAGGGGAAGTCGCTGGAAACACCATATATTTT
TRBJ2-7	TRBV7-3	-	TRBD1	CASSLGQGILAYEQYF	TGTGCCAGCAGCCTGGGACAGGGAATATTGGCCTACGAGCAGTACTTC
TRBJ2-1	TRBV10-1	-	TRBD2	CASSGLAGSNEQFF	TGCGCCAGCAGTGGACTAGCGGGGAGCAATGAGCAGTTCTTC
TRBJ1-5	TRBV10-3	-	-	CAISPVNQPQHF	TGTGCCATCAGTCCGGTCAATCAGCCCCAGCATTTT
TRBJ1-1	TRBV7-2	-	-	CASSLFAGGQPQLGEAFF	TGTGCCAGCAGCTTATTCGCCGGGGGGCAGCCGCAATTGGGAGAAGCTTTCTTT
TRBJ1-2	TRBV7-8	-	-	CASSMTGTEGYTF	TGTGCCAGCAGCATGACAGGAACGGAGGGCTACACCTTC
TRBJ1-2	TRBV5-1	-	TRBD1	CASSLGTEPNYGYTF	TGCGCCAGCAGCCTCGGGACAGAACCTAACTATGGCTACACCTTC
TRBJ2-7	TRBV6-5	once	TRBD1	CASSRPQGAYEQYF	TGTGCCAGCAGTCGCCCCCAGGGGGCCTACGAGCAGTACTTC